This T cell receptor (beta chain) was observed in a study of shared clonotypes between healthy human individuals. Broader study findings: Donor clonotype sharing was expected to depend on sequencing depth. Compared with memory subsets, naive subsets generally had larger estimated richness.

This clone has only one observation. The antigen is unknown. Sorted-subset replicate PCR reactions contained roughly 210 ng DNA, corresponding to approximately 30,000 T cell genomes. Original processing notes: In the immunoSEQ data, sequences were junction-only and lacked quality scores, so filtering differed. The protocol was immunoSEQ multiplex PCR, while the TCRdb copy is restricted to in-frame clones and leaves out a portion. V and J calls plus clone size are reproduced from that table; the DNA served to infer D and trimming. The data show about 2 million clones, 90% to 95% seen once. Germline-derived CDR1 and CDR2 are SEHNR and FQNEAQ (reference sequence). The CDR3 sequence is 15 residues long. Trimming took off 0 bases at V and 8 bases at J, with 14 bases between the two ends.

V gene TRBV7-9 combines with J gene TRBJ2-1, with D perhaps being TRBD1 or TRBD2 (6 bases each). Sequencing was performed on naive CD4+ T cells sorted from blood. As to subset: CD45RA+ positively selected. The source is a man younger than 35 in good health. CDR3: CASSLASGAEDEQFF. As DNA, the CDR3 is TGTGCCAGCAGCTTAGCTTCGGGGGCAGAGGATGAGCAGTTCTTC. Supplemented by reference TRBV7-9 and TRBJ2-1, the full variable domain reads DTGVSQNPRHKITKRGQNVTFRCDPISEHNRLYWYRQTLGQGPEFLTYFQNEAQLEKSRLLSDRFSAERPKGSFSTLEIQRTEQGDSAMYLCASSLASGAEDEQFFGPGTRLTVL.